This T cell receptor beta chain was retrieved from a study of T cell responses to AZD1222 COVID-19 vaccine. Of note for this clone: Its antigen is unknown.

V dropped 4 bases and J dropped 5; count of bases not matched to a gene: 2. Germline V gives CDR1 ENHRY, CDR2 SYGVKD. This CDR3 has 14 residues. Libraries were prepared by immunoSEQ multiplex PCR; TCRdb keeps only in-frame clonotypes and omits some of them. The table lists fewer than 120,000 clones, less than 95% of them singletons. Study findings and constraints: Two AZD1222 administrations were followed by greater Spike-specific TCR breadth and depth. Among vaccine-associated CD4 TCRs, coverage spanned spike, with dominance at 160-218 and 743-854.

This TCR was sampled from an adult in good health. The starting material was peripheral blood, obtained on day 0 of AZD1222 vaccination. The V gene is TRBV10-3, the J gene TRBJ2-5; 12 nucleotides agree with TRBD1. The CDR3 loop reads CAISVGQGAETQYF. As DNA, the CDR3 is TGTGCCATCAGTGTGGGACAGGGGGCTGAGACCCAGTACTTC.